Below, 18 T cell receptor beta chains from the same sample are listed, as sequenced in a study of tumor and adjacent non-tumor tissue in lung cancer. RNA was extracted from bulk tissue without any cell sorting. More than 3 cm separated this lung sample from the edge of the tumor. TCRbeta libraries were built with three rounds of nested PCR, modified from ARM-PCR. TCRdb reprocessed the multiplex PCR reads via MiXCR and lists one record per CDR3 protein. The sample has tens of thousands of distinct CDR3 sequences, approximately 68% seen once. Sequences were obtained from distant non-tumor lung tissue. The receptor set was obtained from a woman aged 50 to 65 with non-small cell lung cancer.

With regard to this clonotype: This sequence may be a read error, since a much larger clone differs from it by one base. A read error is likely, as this CDR3 ends without the conserved phenylalanine or tryptophan. The chain has TRBV6-5 and TRBJ1-1; D not resolved. This CDR3 spans 13 amino acids. Germline-derived CDR1 and CDR2 are MNHEY and SVGAGI. V shed 6 bases and J shed 1 base, with 9 bases lying between them. This CDR3 reads CASRGVGNTEAFL. The CDR3 DNA follows: TGTGCCAGCAGAGGAGTCGGGAACACTGAAGCTTTCCTT.

Remarks on this clonotype: A much larger clone lies a single base off, so this may be a read error. V is TRBV24-1 and J is TRBJ2-2, with 7 positions matching TRBD1. The CDR3 runs 17 residues. Germline values: CDR1 KGHDR, CDR2 SFDVKD. As DNA, the CDR3 is TGTGCCACCAGTGATTCTCCCGGGACAGCAAACACCAGGGAGCTGTTTTTT. The encoded protein is CATSDSPGTANTRELFF.

V gene TRBV7-9 combines with J gene TRBJ2-1, with 7 positions matching TRBD1. Trimming removed 6 bases from V and 9 bases from J; junction bases left unmatched: 17. This CDR3 region has 16 residues. Germline V gene data show CDR1 as SEHNR and CDR2 as FQNEAQ (reference sequence). CDR3 in DNA: TGTGCCAGCAGTTGGCAGCCGGGACAGCGATTGTTTGAGCAGTTCTTC. Residues: CASSWQPGQRLFEQFF.

A word on this clonotype: This may arise from a read error, as a much more abundant clone is one base away. Lacking the conserved final phenylalanine or tryptophan, this CDR3 likely reflects a read error. The chain is built from TRBV6-2 or TRBV6-3 and TRBJ2-3, with 8 bases matching TRBD2. The CDR3 loop spans 16 amino acids. CDR1 and CDR2 (germline): MNHEY, SVGEGT. The ends lost 2 bases at V and 4 bases at J; junction bases unmatched: 8. The CDR3 DNA is TGTGCCAGCAGTTACAGCGGGAGTAAATTCGCAGATACGCAGTATTCT. This gives the protein CASSYSGSKFADTQYS.

V gene TRBV29-1 combines with J gene TRBJ2-5; 11 bases fit TRBD2. Germline-derived CDR1 and CDR2 are SQVTM and ANQGSEA. The V segment lost 4 bases and the J segment 5 bases; nucleotides outside the gene matches: 12. There are 16 residues in the CDR3. The CDR3 here is CSVVVNSGRVLETQYF. The CDR3 region has the DNA TGCAGCGTTGTGGTTAATAGCGGGAGGGTTTTGGAGACCCAGTACTTC.

This clonotype has only one observation. Since the CDR3 does not end with the conserved phenylalanine or tryptophan, this likely comes from a read error. The chain is built from TRBV11-2 and TRBJ2-2; no firm D call. Trimming cost V 8 bases and J 3 bases, with 7 bases left between them. The germline V gene encodes CDR1 SGHAT and CDR2 FQNNGV. The CDR3 spans 12 residues. CDR3 in amino acids: CASGPDTGELFV. The CDR3 bases are TGTGCCAGCGGCCCTGACACCGGGGAGCTGTTTGTT.

The chain links TRBV4-1 to TRBJ1-6, with D unresolved. From germline, CDR1 is MGHRA and CDR2 YSYEKL. V lost 3 bases and J 4 bases, leaving 10 bases between the germline ends. This CDR3 region has 15 residues. CDR3 sequence: CASSHQSEYNSPLHF. The CDR3 nucleotides are TGCGCCAGCAGCCATCAGTCTGAGTATAATTCACCCCTCCACTTT.

For this clonotype: A much larger clone is a single base away; this may be a read error. V gene TRBV6-1 combines with J gene TRBJ2-5; either TRBD1 or TRBD2 may fit D (5 bases each). The length of the CDR3 is 11 residues. Germline V CDR1 and CDR2: MNHNS, SASEGT. CDR3 coding DNA: TGTGCCAGCAGTAAGGAGACCGTGGGGGAGTTC. Protein sequence: CASSKETVGEF.

This chain links TRBV5-1 with TRBJ2-7; 8 nucleotides agree with TRBD2. V dropped 8 bases and J dropped 9; count of bases not matched to a gene: 16. Germline loops: CDR1 SGHRS, CDR2 YFSETQ. The CDR3 consists of 14 residues. The chain's CDR3 is CASSGNAGGPGQYF. The CDR3, as DNA: TGCGCCAGTTCGGGGAACGCGGGAGGTCCAGGGCAGTACTTC. The full variable domain, rest sourced from reference TRBV5-1 and TRBJ2-7, is KAGVTQTPRYLIKTRGQQVTLSCSPISGHRSVSWYQQTPGQGLQFLFEYFSETQRNKGNFPGRFSGRQFSNSRSEMNVSTLELGDSALYLCASSGNAGGPGQYFGPGTRLTVT.

This clonotype is medium-sized. The rearrangement links TRBV11-2 to TRBJ2-7; D possibly corresponds to TRBD2 (6 bases). Germline V gene sequence: CDR1 SGHAT, CDR2 FQNNGV. The CDR3 has 13 amino acids. The ends were cut back, 1 base at V and 7 bases at J, with 11 bases in the middle. CDR3 in DNA: TGTGCCAGCAGCTTAGGGGAGGACGTGGAGCAGTACTTC. Protein sequence: CASSLGEDVEQYF.

With respect to this clonotype: Germline and junction disagree at one end, which may indicate a read error. V usage is TRBV6-2 or TRBV6-3 and J usage is TRBJ2-5; 9 positions agree with TRBD1. The CDR3 is 15 residues long. Germline assignment: CDR1 MNHEY and CDR2 SVGEGT. The CDR3 reads CANSWDRDYQETQYF. DNA of the CDR3: TGTGCCAACAGTTGGGACAGGGACTACCAAGAGACCCAGTACTTC.

Regarding this clonotype: One end of the junction varies from germline; a read error may be responsible. This chain links TRBV24-1 with TRBJ2-5; TRBD1 matches 8 bases. The germline CDR1 and CDR2 sequences are KGHDR and SFDVKD. The CDR3 has 14 amino acids. The CDR3 DNA follows: TGTGCCACCAATGACCCGGGACAGGCGCTAACCCACTACTTC. Its translation is CATNDPGQALTHYF.

To note about this clonotype: A clone one base away is much larger, so this may be a read error. This chain joins TRBV5-6 and TRBJ2-1, with D hard to call. CDR3 length: 14 amino acids. Trimming pared 1 base from V and 6 bases from J, leaving 11 bases between. CDR1 and CDR2 from the germline V gene are SGHDT and YYEEEE. DNA for the CDR3: TGTGCCAGCAGCTTGTATGACTCCATCAATGAGCAGTTCTTC. Amino acids: CASSLYDSINEQFF.

Notes on this clonotype: At one boundary the junction diverges from the germline segment, which might be a read error. This chain connects TRBV11-2 to TRBJ1-1; no clear D gene. Germline loops: CDR1 SGHAT, CDR2 FQNNGV. The CDR3 is 14 amino acids. CDR3 in DNA: TGTTCCAGCAGCTTAGTGTCACGTATGTGGGGAGATTTCTTT. Translation: CSSSLVSRMWGDFF.

The rearrangement links TRBV28 to TRBJ2-1; D gene uncertain. The CDR3 runs 12 residues. Trimming stripped 2 bases from V and 9 bases from J, with 8 bases between. CDR1 is MDHEN, CDR2 SYDVKM, per germline. In nucleotides, the CDR3 is TGTGCCAGCAGTTTAAATGTCCGTGAGCAGTTCTTC. Encoded protein: CASSLNVREQFF. Combining the CDR3 with reference TRBV28 and TRBJ2-1 gives the whole variable domain DVKVTQSSRYLVKRTGEKVFLECVQDMDHENMFWYRQDPGLGLRLIYFSYDVKMKEKGDIPEGYSVSREKKERFSLILESASTNQTSMYLCASSLNVREQFFGPGTRLTVL.

Concerning this clonotype itself: One end of the junction fails to match germline, which may point to a read error. The chain has TRBV28 and TRBJ2-7; the D is unclear. The CDR3 spans 13 residues. The germline V gene encodes CDR1 MDHEN and CDR2 SYDVKM. CDR3 in amino acids: CVSSLLTDYEQYF. The CDR3 DNA is TGTGTCAGCAGTTTACTAACGGACTACGAGCAGTACTTC.

Concerning this clonotype: One end of the junction fails to match germline, which may point to a read error. The chain uses TRBV7-9 and TRBJ2-5; D is ambiguous. CDR3 length: 16 residues. Germline CDR1 reads SEHNR; CDR2 reads FQNEAQ (reference sequence). Written as DNA, the CDR3 is TGTGCCAGCAGCTTACTTCCCACAAGGCTGTCGGAGACCCGGTACTTC. Protein sequence: CASSLLPTRLSETRYF. Variable domain in full (rest from reference TRBV7-9 and TRBJ2-5): DTGVSQNPRHKITKRGQNVTFRCDPISEHNRLYWYRQTLGQGPEFLTYFQNEAQLEKSRLLSDRFSAERPKGSFSTLEIQRTEQGDSAMYLCASSLLPTRLSETRYFGPGTRLLVL.

Comments on this clonotype: The junction departs from germline at one end; a sequencing error may be responsible. This chain joins TRBV12-3 or TRBV12-4 and TRBJ2-7; TRBD2 matches at 7 bases. CDR3 length: 14 amino acids. In DNA form, the CDR3 reads TGTGCCTGCAGTACCACTAGCGTGAAACTTGAGCAGTACTTC. It encodes CACSTTSVKLEQYF.